The clone carrying this T cell receptor beta chain was seen a single time. This record comes from a study of cytomegalovirus exposure and HLA in healthy donors. The primer mix had 60 Vbeta and 13 Jbeta primers. The table came from immunoSEQ multiplex PCR; TCRdb's copy has only in-frame clones and leaves some out. This sample has some 110,000 clones; around 80% occur once, and the top ten carry under 2%. The CDR3 covers 16 residues. Trimming at V came to 2 bases and at J to 3 bases, leaving 2 bases not matched to a gene. Germline V gene lookup returns CDR1 MNHEY and CDR2 SVGAGI. The rearrangement links TRBV6-5 to TRBJ1-4; TRBD1 matches at 11 bases. The sequenced sample consisted of PBMCs. The sequence was collected from a woman aged 40 to 50 in good health and CMV-seronegative. CDR3 in amino acids: CASSYGQGASNEKLFF. CDR3 in DNA: TGTGCCAGCAGTTACGGACAGGGGGCTTCTAATGAAAAACTGTTTTTT.